The 14 T cell receptor beta chains in this list originate from one sample, sequenced in a study of human T cells and chemical hapten exposure. Via MiXCR, TCRdb re-called the RACE reads, giving one row per CDR3 protein. The table lists about 160,000 distinct CDR3 sequences, 28% of them singletons. This sample's time point: patch test 3, about 24 weeks after DPC sensitization. Treatment denoted: therapeutic diphenylcyclopropenone sensitization with weekly scalp DPC. The specimen was whole blood, collected in connection with sensitization to the hapten diphenylcyclopropenone (DPC). The source of these receptors is a woman aged 18-29 years with alopecia areata. Some clones in this sample may be carry-over from other donors' samples.

The rearrangement links TRBV10-3 to TRBJ2-5; 8 bases line up with TRBD1. V shed 7 bases, J shed 4 bases, and the junction held 2 bases outside the gene matches. CDR1 is ENHRY and CDR2 is SYGVKD in the germline V gene. The CDR3 runs 12 residues. CDR3 sequence (DNA): TGTGCCATCAATACAGGGGGAGAGACCCAGTACTTC. It encodes CAINTGGETQYF.

This clonotype was counted many times. This chain uses TRBV3-1 with TRBJ1-2; 10 bases agree with TRBD1. Trimming at V came to 3 bases and at J to 5 bases, leaving 9 bases not matched to a gene. The CDR3 totals 16 residues. CDR1 is LGHDT and CDR2 is YNNKEL in the germline V gene (reference sequence). The DNA of the CDR3 is TGTGCCAGCAGCCAGAGGAGACAGGGGGCCAAGTATGGCTACACCTTC. It specifies CASSQRRQGAKYGYTF.

This chain connects TRBV6-1 to TRBJ1-4; no clear D. The length of the CDR3 is 15 residues. V lost 7 bases and J 1 base, leaving 13 bases between the germline ends. CDR1 and CDR2 (germline): MNHNS, SASEGT. This chain's CDR3 is CASIMTGLTNEKLFF. As DNA, the CDR3 is TGTGCCAGCATTATGACGGGTTTAACTAATGAAAAACTGTTTTTT.

This clonotype was observed a handful of times. This sequence joins TRBV2 and TRBJ2-4, with D maybe TRBD1 (5 bases). This CDR3 is built from 13 residues. V lost 6 bases and J 5 bases, leaving 11 bases between the germline ends. Germline V lookup: CDR1 SNHLY, CDR2 FYNNEI. The CDR3 reads CASSLDRQNIQYF. DNA for the CDR3: TGTGCCAGCAGCCTAGACAGACAAAACATTCAGTACTTC.

This clonotype has a handful of counts. CDR3 coding DNA: TGTGCCAGCAGGGGGAGGACTGCCGAGCAGTACTTC. The encoded protein is CASRGRTAEQYF. This chain joins TRBV12-3 or TRBV12-4 and TRBJ2-7; D possibly corresponds to TRBD2 (6 bases). The CDR3 covers 12 residues. V gave up 6 bases and J gave up 6 bases, with 12 bases separating them.

The gene calls are TRBV4-3 and TRBJ2-7; D may be TRBD1 (6 bases). The CDR3 is 16 amino acids. Between the trimmed V and J ends, which lost 0 bases and 2 bases, there was a span of 14 bases. Looked up from germline, CDR1 is LGHNA and CDR2 is YSLEER. For the CDR3, the DNA is TGCGCCAGCAGCCAAGACCGGACAGTGCTTACCTACGAGCAGTACTTC. Residues: CASSQDRTVLTYEQYF.

This chain joins TRBV5-1 and TRBJ2-7, with a tentative D call TRBD1 (6 bases). Germline CDR1 and CDR2: SGHRS and YFSETQ. Trimming took 3 bases from V and 2 from J, leaving 12 bases between them. This CDR3 has 14 amino acids. CDR3 nucleotides: TGCGCCAGCAGCTACACAGGGTCCACCTACGAGCAGTACTTC. Its translation: CASSYTGSTYEQYF.

CDR3 sequence reads: CATSTGTGGFPEAFF. The DNA of the CDR3 is TGTGCCACCAGCACGGGGACAGGTGGCTTTCCAGAAGCTTTCTTT. V gene TRBV15 combines with J gene TRBJ1-1; 8 bases line up with TRBD1. Trimming at V came to 4 bases and at J to 8 bases, leaving 12 bases not matched to a gene. This CDR3 comprises 15 residues. The germline V gene encodes CDR1 LNHNV and CDR2 YYDKDF (reference sequence).

The chain recombines TRBV5-4 with TRBJ1-2; tentative D call: TRBD1 (5 bases). Looked up from germline, CDR1 is SGHNT and CDR2 is YYREEE (reference sequence). The CDR3 consists of 15 residues. The ends were cut back, 4 bases at V and 2 bases at J, with 15 bases in the middle. The CDR3 here is CASSAAKWGNYGYTF. DNA for the CDR3: TGTGCCAGCAGCGCTGCTAAATGGGGGAACTATGGCTACACCTTC.

The chain joins TRBV10-2 to TRBJ1-5; 8 bases are a match to TRBD1. Trimming at V came to 3 bases and at J to 4 bases, leaving 5 bases not matched to a gene. The CDR3 extends over 15 amino acids. Germline V gene lookup returns CDR1 WSHSY and CDR2 SAAADI. CDR3 region: CASSDFGTGNQPQHF. The CDR3 DNA is TGCGCCAGCAGTGATTTCGGGACAGGTAATCAGCCCCAGCATTTT.

This clonotype has more than one count but fewer than ten. The chain combines TRBV4-3 with TRBJ1-2; the D gene is possibly TRBD1 (5 bases). The CDR3 length is 17 residues. The V end lost 1 base, the J end lost 4 bases, and 19 bases lay between the germline ends. Per germline, CDR1 LGHNA and CDR2 YSLEER. For the CDR3, the DNA is TGCGCCAGCAGCCAAGCGTCGTTGCAGGGAAGGGCCTATGGCTACACCTTC. Translating it yields CASSQASLQGRAYGYTF.

The chain has TRBV24-1 and TRBJ2-2, with D unclear. The CDR3 covers 14 residues. CDR1 and CDR2 from the germline V gene are KGHDR and SFDVKD. V lost 2 bases to trimming and J lost 4 bases, with 7 bases between them. CDR3 amino acids: CATSDYPGTGELFF. DNA of the CDR3: TGTGCCACCAGTGATTATCCGGGCACCGGGGAGCTGTTTTTT.

This rearrangement joins TRBV18 to TRBJ2-7, with 12 bases matching TRBD2. The CDR3 runs to 15 residues. CDR1 is KGHSH, CDR2 LQKENI, per germline. The junction had 2 bases not matched to a gene; V was cut back by 1 base and J by 4 bases. Written as DNA, the CDR3 is TGTGCCAGCTCACCACAGACTAGCGGGGGTTACGAGCAGTACTTC. The encoded protein is CASSPQTSGGYEQYF.

The chain carries TRBV20-1 and TRBJ1-4; possibly TRBD1 for D (5 bases). The V gene's germline CDR1 is DFQATT and CDR2 SNEGSKA (reference sequence). The CDR3 contains 13 residues. Trimming cost V 6 bases and J 10 bases, with 18 bases left between them. CDR3 bases: TGCAGTGCCCGCGAGAGGGGCATCGGAAAACTGTTTTTT. Translated: CSARERGIGKLFF.